One sample yielded the 7 T cell receptor beta chains listed below, sequenced in a study. Using its own MiXCR run on the 5' RACE reads, TCRdb lists one record per CDR3 protein. The top ten clones hold roughly 2% of a sample with fewer than 60,000 distinct CDR3 sequences, around 26% of them seen once. Sequences were obtained from naive CD4+ T cells sorted from blood. Subset meaning: naive CD4+ T cells, CD4+CD45RA+CD25-. The receptors derive from a female donor with breast cancer.

J is TRBJ2-2 and V is TRBV12-3 or TRBV12-4; a weak D match, TRBD2 (6 bases). This CDR3 is 13 amino acids long. V lost 6 bases to trimming and J lost 7 bases, with 12 bases between them. For the CDR3, the DNA is TGTGCCAGCAGCCTCGGGGGTCACGGGGAGCTGTTTTTT. This translates into CASSLGGHGELFF.

V and J are TRBV5-1 and TRBJ2-2; D is possibly TRBD1 or TRBD2 (6 bases each). The CDR3 consists of 16 residues. Germline V gene sequence: CDR1 SGHRS, CDR2 YFSETQ. The V end was cut by 4 bases, the J end by 3 bases, with 16 bases between. CDR3 region: CASSPSWGADTGELFF. As DNA, the CDR3 is TGCGCCAGCAGCCCCAGTTGGGGGGCCGACACCGGGGAGCTGTTTTTT.

This clonotype was counted a few times. V usage is TRBV7-6 and J usage is TRBJ2-7, with 9 bases fitting TRBD2. This CDR3 spans 17 amino acids. From germline, CDR1 is SGHVS and CDR2 FNYEAQ. Trimming took 3 bases from V and 6 from J; bases not matched to a gene: 15. In nucleotides, the CDR3 is TGTGCCAGCAGCTTTGGGGTGACTAGCGGAGGATCGGCCGAGCAGTACTTC. This sequence encodes CASSFGVTSGGSAEQYF.

This rearrangement joins TRBV11-2 to TRBJ2-5; no clear D gene. CDR3 length: 13 residues. Deletions cut 4 bases from V and 1 base from J, with 7 bases between. The germline gives CDR1 SGHAT, CDR2 FQNNGV. The CDR3 nucleotides read TGTGCCAGCAGCTATAACAGCCAAGAGACCCAGTACTTC. Encoded protein: CASSYNSQETQYF.

The chain couples TRBV5-1 to TRBJ1-4; maybe TRBD1 (5 bases). The CDR3 consists of 15 residues. Trimming removed 2 bases from V and 3 bases from J, with 11 bases in between. The germline V gene has CDR1 SGHRS and CDR2 YFSETQ. The CDR3 nucleotides are TGCGCCAGCAGCTTAATGAGGGGACCTAATGAAAAACTGTTTTTT. It codes for CASSLMRGPNEKLFF.

This clonotype has a handful of counts. This sequence joins TRBV25-1 and TRBJ2-1; 9 bases match TRBD2. Germline V gives CDR1 MGHDK, CDR2 SYGVNS. The CDR3 covers 18 residues. V lost 0 bases, J lost 5 bases, and 11 bases stayed unmatched. The CDR3 nucleotides are TGTGCCAGCAGTGAATATGGAATTTCTAGCGGGAAGAACAATGAGCAGTTCTTC. This gives the protein CASSEYGISSGKNNEQFF.

This clonotype was detected only a few times. The chain couples TRBV4-2 to TRBJ2-3; D is perhaps TRBD2 (6 bases). This CDR3 has 14 amino acids. CDR1 and CDR2 (germline): LGHNA, YNFKEQ. The V end lost 0 bases, the J end lost 6 bases, and 10 bases lay between the germline ends. The CDR3, as DNA: TGTGCCAGCAGCCAAGAACTAGCATCCGATACGCAGTATTTT. It yields the protein CASSQELASDTQYF.